Below, 10 T cell receptor beta chains from the same sample are listed, as sequenced in a study of OX40 agonist ivuxolimab in advanced cancers. Generated by immunoSEQ multiplex PCR, the TCRdb table keeps only in-frame clones and is missing some. The repertoire holds over 55,000 clones, with approximately 86% as singletons. Sample: CD4+ or CD8+ T cells sorted from blood, taken in a trial of the OX40 agonist ivuxolimab. The receptors shown here come from an adult with an advanced solid tumor such as melanoma, head and neck, liver or kidney cancer.

The gene calls are TRBV4-1 and TRBJ1-1, with TRBD1 matching over 8 bases. V was clipped by 4 bases and J by 3 bases; unmatched bases: 7. Germline CDR1 is MGHRA and CDR2 is YSYEKL. CDR3 length: 15 residues. The CDR3 coding sequence is TGCGCCAGCAGCCGGGATCAGGGGGCTGACACTGAAGCTTTCTTT. This encodes CASSRDQGADTEAFF.

The chain is built from TRBV27 and TRBJ1-2, with 7 bases fitting TRBD1. The CDR3 consists of 17 residues. V was pared by 5 bases and J by 2 bases, with 14 bases of the junction left unmatched. The germline V gene has CDR1 MNHEY and CDR2 SMNVEV (reference sequence). The CDR3 is CASSPLFRDRENYGYTF. The CDR3 DNA sequence: TGTGCCAGCAGTCCCCTCTTTAGAGACAGGGAAAACTATGGCTACACCTTC.

This chain links TRBV6-5 with TRBJ2-7; possible D gene TRBD1, 6 bases. Trimming left V 6 bases short and J 6 bases short, with 12 bases between. The CDR3 is 12 amino acids. The germline V gene encodes CDR1 MNHEY and CDR2 SVGAGI. The CDR3: CASSPTGREQYV. The CDR3 region has the DNA TGTGCCAGCAGCCCCACAGGGCGCGAGCAGTACGTC.

As for this clone: The sample holds other DNA sequences that translate to the same CDR3. The chain joins TRBV18 to TRBJ1-2; D might be TRBD1 (5 bases). This CDR3 contains 12 residues. Germline V gene data show CDR1 as KGHSH and CDR2 as LQKENI. V was shortened by 2 bases and J by 4 bases, with 5 bases between the two germline ends. The CDR3 reads CASSPDSYGYTF. DNA of the CDR3: TGTGCCAGCTCACCAGACAGCTATGGCTACACCTTC.

The chain employs TRBV19 and TRBJ1-5; possibly TRBD1 for D (5 bases). Germline-derived CDR1 and CDR2 are LNHDA and SQIVND (reference sequence). The V end was cut by 4 bases, the J end by 4 bases, with 11 bases between. The CDR3 contains 14 residues. CDR3 loop: CASSTQGWNQPQHF. CDR3 DNA: TGTGCCAGTAGTACCCAGGGTTGGAATCAGCCCCAGCATTTT.

CDR3 protein: CASSDQQGGEQYF. Written as DNA, the CDR3 is TGTGCCAGCAGTGACCAACAGGGGGGCGAGCAGTACTTC. V usage is TRBV27 and J usage is TRBJ2-7; 8 bases are shared with TRBD1. The V gene's germline CDR1 is MNHEY and CDR2 SMNVEV (reference sequence). V dropped 5 bases and J dropped 6; count of bases not matched to a gene: 6. CDR3 size: 13 residues.

This chain uses TRBV5-1 with TRBJ2-7, with D perhaps TRBD1 or TRBD2 (5 bases each). The CDR3 has 15 residues. The germline V gene encodes CDR1 SGHRS and CDR2 YFSETQ. V gave up 3 bases and J gave up 6 bases, with 19 bases separating them. In DNA, the CDR3 is TGCGCCAGCAGCTGGGACCAGGGCGCTATGCTCGAGCAGTACTTC. Its protein product is CASSWDQGAMLEQYF.

The chain joins TRBV7-9 to TRBJ1-2; a weak D match, TRBD1 (6 bases). Trimming removed 6 bases at V and 2 bases at J, with 19 bases between. The CDR3 loop spans 16 amino acids. Germline lookup yields CDR1 SEHNR and CDR2 FQNEAQ (reference sequence). The CDR3 spells CASSNPEGVVNYGYTF. The CDR3 DNA follows: TGTGCCAGCAGTAACCCTGAGGGGGTGGTAAACTATGGCTACACCTTC.

The rearrangement uses TRBV5-4 and TRBJ2-2; 11 nucleotides align to TRBD2. CDR3 length: 15 residues. V was clipped by 4 bases and J by 4 bases; unmatched bases: 3. Per germline, CDR1 SGHNT and CDR2 YYREEE (reference sequence). CDR3 protein: CASSRLAGGTGELFF. CDR3 nucleotides: TGTGCCAGCAGCCGCCTAGCGGGGGGCACCGGGGAGCTGTTTTTT.

By share, this clone counts as medium-sized. The rearrangement uses TRBV5-5 and TRBJ2-2, with TRBD2 as a possible D gene (5 bases). The CDR3 spans 14 residues. The germline CDR1 and CDR2 sequences are SGHKS and YYEKEE (reference sequence). The V and J ends lost 6 bases and 0 bases respectively, with 9 bases between them. CDR3 amino acids: CASKEGPNTGELFF. CDR3 DNA: TGTGCCAGCAAAGAGGGCCCGAACACCGGGGAGCTGTTTTTT.